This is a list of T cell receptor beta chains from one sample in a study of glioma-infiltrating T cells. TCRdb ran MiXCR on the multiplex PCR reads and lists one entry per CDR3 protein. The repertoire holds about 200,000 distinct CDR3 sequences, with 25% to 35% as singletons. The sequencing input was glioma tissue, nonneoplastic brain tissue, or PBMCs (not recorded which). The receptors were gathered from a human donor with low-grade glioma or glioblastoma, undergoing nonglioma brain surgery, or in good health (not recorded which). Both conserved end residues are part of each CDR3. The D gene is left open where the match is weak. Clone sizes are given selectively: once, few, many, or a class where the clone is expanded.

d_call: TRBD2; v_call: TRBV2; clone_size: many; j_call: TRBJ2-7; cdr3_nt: TGTGCCAGCAGTGAACGGGGGGTGGTGGAGGAGCAGTACTTC; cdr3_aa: CASSERGVVEEQYF
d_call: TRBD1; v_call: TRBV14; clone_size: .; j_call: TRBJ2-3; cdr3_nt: TGTGCCAGCAGCCAGACAGGGATGGACGATAAGCAGTATTTT; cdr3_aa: CASSQTGMDDKQYF
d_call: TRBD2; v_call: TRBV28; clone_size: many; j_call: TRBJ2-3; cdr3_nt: TGTGCCAGCACACTAGCGGGGAGCACAGATACGCAGTATTTT; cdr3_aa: CASTLAGSTDTQYF
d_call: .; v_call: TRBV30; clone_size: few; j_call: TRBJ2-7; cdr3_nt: TGTGCCTGGAGTTCCCTTTTTCCCAGCGAGCAGTACTTC; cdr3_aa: CAWSSLFPSEQYF
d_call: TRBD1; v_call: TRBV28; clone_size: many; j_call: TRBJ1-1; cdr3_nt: TGTGCCAGCTGGGACAGGGGGCGCGGGAACACTGAAGCTTTCTTT; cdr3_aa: CASWDRGRGNTEAFF
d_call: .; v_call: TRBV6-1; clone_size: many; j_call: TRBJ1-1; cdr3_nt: TGTGCCAGCAGCAACCGGGACAACATGAACACTGAAGCTTTCTTT; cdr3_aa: CASSNRDNMNTEAFF
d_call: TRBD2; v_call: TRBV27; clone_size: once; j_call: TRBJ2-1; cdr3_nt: TGTGCCAGCAGGGGACTAGCGGGAATTTACAATGAGAAGTTCTTC; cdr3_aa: CASRGLAGIYNEKFF
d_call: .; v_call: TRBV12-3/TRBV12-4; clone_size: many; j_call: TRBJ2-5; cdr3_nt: TGTGCCAGCAGTTGGGACCTACGAGGGACCCAGTACTTC; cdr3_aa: CASSWDLRGTQYF
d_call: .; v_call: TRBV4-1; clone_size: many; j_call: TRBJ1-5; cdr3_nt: TGCGCCAGCAGCCAAGAGGAACTCAATCAGCCCCAGCATTTT; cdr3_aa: CASSQEELNQPQHF
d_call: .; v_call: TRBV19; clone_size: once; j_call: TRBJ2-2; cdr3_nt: TGTGCCAGTAGTATTAATCTGGCCGGGGAGCTGCTTTTT; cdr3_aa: CASSINLAGELLF
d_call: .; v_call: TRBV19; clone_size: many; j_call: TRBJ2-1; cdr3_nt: TGTGCCAGTAGTATGGTAGGGCCTAGCTCCTACAATGAGCAGTTCTTC; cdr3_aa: CASSMVGPSSYNEQFF
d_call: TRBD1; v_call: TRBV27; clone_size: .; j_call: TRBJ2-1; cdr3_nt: TGTGCCAGCAGACCAGGACAGGGGATGGGGACCAAGTTCTTC; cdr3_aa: CASRPGQGMGTKFF
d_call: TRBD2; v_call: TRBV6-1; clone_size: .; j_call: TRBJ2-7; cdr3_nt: TGTGCCAGCAGCGGGGGACTAGCGGGAGGTTACGAGCAGTACTTC; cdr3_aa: CASSGGLAGGYEQYF
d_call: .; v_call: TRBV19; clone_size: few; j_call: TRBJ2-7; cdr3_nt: TGTGCCAGTAGTGCCACCGGACAGTCCTACGAGCAGTACTTC; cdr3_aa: CASSATGQSYEQYF
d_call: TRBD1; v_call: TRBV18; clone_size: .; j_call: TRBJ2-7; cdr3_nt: TGTGCCAGCTCAACCGACAGGGGGCAGTACGAGCAGTACTTC; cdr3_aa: CASSTDRGQYEQYF
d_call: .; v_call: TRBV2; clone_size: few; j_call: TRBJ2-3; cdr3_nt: TGTGCCAGCAGTGAGACATTACAGGGCACAGATACGCAGTATTTT; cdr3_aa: CASSETLQGTDTQYF
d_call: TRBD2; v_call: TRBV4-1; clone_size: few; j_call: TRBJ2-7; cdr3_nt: TGCGCCAGCAGCCAAGTTCAGCGGGAGCCCCACGAGCAGTACTTC; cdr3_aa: CASSQVQREPHEQYF
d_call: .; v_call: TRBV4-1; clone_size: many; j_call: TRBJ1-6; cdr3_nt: TGCGCCAGCAGCCAGGACTGGAGCTCCTATAATTCACCCCTCCACTTT; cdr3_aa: CASSQDWSSYNSPLHF
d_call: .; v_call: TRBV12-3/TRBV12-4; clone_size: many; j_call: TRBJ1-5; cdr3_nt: TGTGCCAGCAGCCGTCAGACAGCTAGCAATCAGCCCCAGCATTTT; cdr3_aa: CASSRQTASNQPQHF
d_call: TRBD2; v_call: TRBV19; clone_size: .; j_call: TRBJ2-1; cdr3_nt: TGTGCCAATTCCCTGAGCGGGGGGAATGAGCAGTTCTTC; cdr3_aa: CANSLSGGNEQFF
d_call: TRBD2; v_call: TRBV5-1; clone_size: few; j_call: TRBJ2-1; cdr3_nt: TGCGCCAGCAGCTTTGGACTAGCGCCAAACAATGAGCAGTTCTTC; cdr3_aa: CASSFGLAPNNEQFF
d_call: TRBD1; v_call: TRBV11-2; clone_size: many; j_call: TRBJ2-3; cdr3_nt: TGTGCCAGCAGCTTAGTTGGGACAGGGACAGATACGCAGTATTTT; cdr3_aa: CASSLVGTGTDTQYF
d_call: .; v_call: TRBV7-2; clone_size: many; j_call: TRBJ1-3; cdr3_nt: TGTGCCAGCAGCCAACAGGGATTAAACACCATATATTTT; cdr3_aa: CASSQQGLNTIYF
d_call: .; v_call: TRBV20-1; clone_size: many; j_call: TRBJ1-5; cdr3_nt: TGCAGTGCTAAACAGGGTTGGCAGCCCCAGCATTTT; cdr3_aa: CSAKQGWQPQHF
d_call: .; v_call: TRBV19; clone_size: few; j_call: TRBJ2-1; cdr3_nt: TGTGCCAGTAGTATAGACCGGAGCTCCTACAATGAGCAGTTCTTC; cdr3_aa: CASSIDRSSYNEQFF
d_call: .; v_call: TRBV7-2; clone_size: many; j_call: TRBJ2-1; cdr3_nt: TGTGCCAGCAGCTCCCTTTGGCATGAGCAGTTCTTC; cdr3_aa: CASSSLWHEQFF
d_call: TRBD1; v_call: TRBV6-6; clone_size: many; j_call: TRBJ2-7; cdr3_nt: TGTGCCAGCAGTTACGCGGGACAGGGGCCCTACGAGCAGTACTTC; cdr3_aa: CASSYAGQGPYEQYF
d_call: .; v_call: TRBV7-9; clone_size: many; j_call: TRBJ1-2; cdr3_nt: TGTGCCAGCAGCTTAGGGGGTGCAAACTATGGCTACACCTTC; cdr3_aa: CASSLGGANYGYTF
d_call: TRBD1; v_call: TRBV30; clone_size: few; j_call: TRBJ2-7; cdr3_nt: TGTGCCTGGTCCAAAGGGACAGGGGGCTACGAGCAGTACTTC; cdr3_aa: CAWSKGTGGYEQYF